This passage covers 13 T cell receptor beta chains from one sample sequenced in a study of cytomegalovirus exposure and HLA in healthy donors. TCRdb keeps only in-frame clones here, not all; method: immunoSEQ multiplex PCR. The table shows around 180,000 clones, with around 84% occurring only once. The sequenced sample consisted of PBMCs. Receptors originate from a man between 18 and 35 years old in good health and CMV-seropositive.

The chain combines TRBV4-3 with TRBJ2-3; TRBD2 agrees at 7 bases. This CDR3 is 19 amino acids long. V trimming: 2 bases; J trimming: 0 bases; junction bases outside the gene matches: 14. The germline V gene has CDR1 LGHNA and CDR2 YSLEER. The CDR3: CASSQRALTSAASTDTQYF. CDR3 DNA: TGCGCCAGCAGCCAACGCGCCCTCACTAGCGCAGCTAGCACAGATACGCAGTATTTT.

The chain combines TRBV11-2 with TRBJ1-2; a weak D match, TRBD1 (6 bases). The CDR3 loop spans 14 amino acids. Per germline, CDR1 SGHAT and CDR2 FQNNGV. The germline V and J ends were trimmed by 4 bases and 4 bases, with 13 bases remaining between them. As DNA, the CDR3 is TGTGCCAGCAGCTCATTGGGGGGGGCCTATGGCTACACCTTC. Translation: CASSSLGGAYGYTF.

In its sample, this clone was seen many times. The V and J genes are TRBV7-6 and TRBJ2-7; weak D call: TRBD2 (6 bases). V was cut by 3 bases and J by 6 bases, with 9 bases left in between. The CDR3 runs to 12 residues. Per the germline V gene, CDR1 is SGHVS and CDR2 is FNYEAQ. The CDR3 region is CASSFAGGEQYF. In DNA form, the CDR3 reads TGTGCCAGCAGCTTCGCCGGGGGCGAGCAGTACTTC.

The gene calls are TRBV29-1 and TRBJ2-5; D gene uncertain. The CDR3 has 10 residues. Germline CDR1 SQVTM, CDR2 ANQGSEA. Trimming cost V 6 bases and J 7 bases, with 9 bases left between them. CDR3 sequence (DNA): TGCAGCGTCGATAGAGGGACCCAGTACTTC. Translated: CSVDRGTQYF.

The V and J genes are TRBV6-6 and TRBJ2-7, with D perhaps matching TRBD2 (6 bases). The germline V gene encodes CDR1 MNHNY and CDR2 SVGAGI (reference sequence). This CDR3 has 14 residues. Trimming shortened V by 0 bases and J by 0 bases, and 6 bases separated the two germline ends. The CDR3 protein is CASSYSTSSYEQYF. Here the CDR3 DNA reads TGTGCCAGCAGTTACTCGACTAGCTCCTACGAGCAGTACTTC.

V and J are TRBV21-1 and TRBJ2-7; TRBD2 is the table's D call, not checked against the DNA. TRBV21-1 is an annotated pseudogene. This CDR3 is built from 14 residues. CDR3: CASARGGFSYEQYF. The CDR3 DNA is TGTGCCAGCGCCCGGGGGGGTTTCTCCTACGAGCAGTACTTC.

The chain is built from TRBV7-3 and TRBJ2-6; TRBD2 matches 15 bases. V was clipped by 2 bases and J by 4 bases; unmatched bases: 9. Germline CDR1 SGHTA, CDR2 FQGTGA. The CDR3 contains 20 residues. CDR3 coding DNA: TGTGCCAGCAGCTTAGTATCTCCGGGACTAGCGGGAGGAGGGGCCAACGTCCTGACTTTC. Translated: CASSLVSPGLAGGGANVLTF.

The chain joins TRBV7-9 to TRBJ1-5; perhaps TRBD1 as D (5 bases). Germline CDR1 reads SEHNR; CDR2 reads FQNEAQ (reference sequence). V lost 0 bases, J lost 1 base, and 16 bases lay in between. The CDR3 covers 18 residues. The CDR3 bases are TGTGCCAGCAGCTTAGCGGGGGGGAGTACGGGCAGCAATCAGCCCCAGCATTTT. This gives the protein CASSLAGGSTGSNQPQHF.

The chain joins TRBV7-9 to TRBJ2-7; D gene unclear. The CDR3 spans 13 residues. The germline V and J ends were trimmed by 5 bases and 2 bases, with 10 bases remaining between them. Germline V CDR1 and CDR2: SEHNR, FQNEAQ (reference sequence). This CDR3 is CASSPISPYEQYF. In DNA form, the CDR3 reads TGTGCCAGCAGCCCTATCTCCCCCTACGAGCAGTACTTC.

This clone was detected only once. J is TRBJ1-4 and V is TRBV5-5; D might be TRBD1 (6 bases). The CDR3 is 15 residues long. CDR1 is SGHKS, CDR2 YYEKEE, per germline (reference sequence). V lost 4 bases and J 8 bases, leaving 18 bases between the germline ends. The CDR3 sequence: CASSGTGYMSEKLFF. The CDR3 bases are TGTGCCAGCAGCGGCACAGGGTATATGAGCGAAAAACTGTTTTTT. Together with reference TRBV5-5 and TRBJ1-4, the CDR3 gives the full variable domain: DAGVTQSPTHLIKTRGQQVTLRCSPISGHKSVSWYQQVLGQGPQFIFQYYEKEERGRGNFPDRFSARQFPNYSSELNVNALLLGDSALYLCASSGTGYMSEKLFFGSGTQLSVL.

The rearrangement uses TRBV14 and TRBJ2-7; no clear D. The V gene lost 0 bases and the J gene lost 4 bases, with 13 bases spanning the gap. In germline, CDR1 is SGHDN, CDR2 FVKESK. This CDR3 region has 15 residues. The CDR3 loop reads CASSQEEASDYEQYF. The CDR3 coding sequence is TGTGCCAGCAGCCAAGAAGAGGCAAGCGATTACGAGCAGTACTTC. Variable domain in full (rest from reference TRBV14 and TRBJ2-7): EAGVTQFPSHSVIEKGQTVTLRCDPISGHDNLYWYRRVMGKEIKFLLHFVKESKQDESGMPNNRFLAERTGGTYSTLKVQPAELEDSGVYFCASSQEEASDYEQYFGPGTRLTVT.

The CDR3, as DNA: TGTGCCAGCAGCCCTCGGGGACAGGGCGAATACAGGGGCAAAAACATTCAGTACTTC. Translated, it gives CASSPRGQGEYRGKNIQYF. The chain couples TRBV4-2 to TRBJ2-4; TRBD1 matches at 9 bases. This CDR3 spans 19 amino acids. V shed 4 bases, J shed 3 bases, and the junction held 16 bases outside the gene matches. Germline-derived CDR1 and CDR2 are LGHNA and YNFKEQ.

This chain links TRBV28 with TRBJ1-2; 7 nucleotides align to TRBD1. CDR1 is MDHEN and CDR2 is SYDVKM in the germline V gene. Trimming at V came to 5 bases and at J to 7 bases, leaving 10 bases not matched to a gene. CDR3 size: 14 residues. In DNA, the CDR3 is TGTGCCAGCAGTCAGTCCTACAGGGGTTTTGGCTACACCTTC. Translating it yields CASSQSYRGFGYTF.